One T cell receptor (beta chain) is described in this entry. The data were taken from a study of blood T cell repertoires in COVID-19. Overall study context: Samples came from the United States, Italy and Spain, spanning acute and convalescent COVID-19. T cells, B-cell-depleted T cells, or PBMCs provided the cDNA or gDNA that served as material.

Germline V CDR1 and CDR2: LNHDA, SQIVND (reference sequence). V was clipped by 7 bases and J by 1 base; unmatched bases: 12. The CDR3 has 16 amino acids. Per the study methods: Researchers report that nucleated cell counts were estimated from reference gene primer amplification. This table comes from immunoSEQ multiplex PCR, and its TCRdb copy is limited to in-frame clones, with some not included. D and trimming come from the DNA, and the V and J calls and clone size come from that table. Found here are 80,000 to 85,000 clones, 84% of them singletons; the top ten hold approximately 14%. Source material: peripheral blood. The receptor's source is a human donor in a cohort sampled during active COVID-19. The V call is TRBV19, the J call TRBJ1-2; 7 positions agree with TRBD1. CDR3 DNA sequence: TGTGCCAGTACCACCCGACAGGGAACTCGTAACTATGGCTACACCTTC. Residues: CASTTRQGTRNYGYTF.